The following is a T cell receptor (beta chain) sequence with its context. Its antigen remains unknown. This record comes from a study of CD8 T cells in Susac syndrome. As for the study in general: Each patient with Susac syndrome, at the time of blood draw, was therapy-naive, on corticosteroids, or on intravenous immunoglobulin alone.

With 2 bases removed from V and 5 bases from J, the gap between germline ends came to 9 bases. This CDR3 spans 14 amino acids. Purification of the CD8+ and CD4+ T cells relied on negative isolation, and TEMRA cells underwent FACS enrichment. Findings and caveats of the study: The study's TCR sequencing and HLA analysis drew on a certain number of individuals. That number was acknowledged as relatively small.

After extraction with the RNeasy kit, about 0.45 to 1 ug of the RNA was reverse transcribed using random hexamers. TCRdb reanalysed the immunoSEQ multiplex PCR reads using MiXCR and keeps one entry per CDR3 protein. The sample shows 150,000 to 200,000 distinct CDR3 sequences, around 94% of them seen only once. The chain links TRBV12-3 or TRBV12-4 to TRBJ1-4; D ambiguous. The sequenced sample was CD4+ T cells from PBMCs. The receptor's source is a human donor with Susac syndrome. Written as DNA, the CDR3 is TGTGCCAGCAGTTTAAGCAGGAGGAATGAAAAACTGTTTTTT. It yields the protein CASSLSRRNEKLFF.